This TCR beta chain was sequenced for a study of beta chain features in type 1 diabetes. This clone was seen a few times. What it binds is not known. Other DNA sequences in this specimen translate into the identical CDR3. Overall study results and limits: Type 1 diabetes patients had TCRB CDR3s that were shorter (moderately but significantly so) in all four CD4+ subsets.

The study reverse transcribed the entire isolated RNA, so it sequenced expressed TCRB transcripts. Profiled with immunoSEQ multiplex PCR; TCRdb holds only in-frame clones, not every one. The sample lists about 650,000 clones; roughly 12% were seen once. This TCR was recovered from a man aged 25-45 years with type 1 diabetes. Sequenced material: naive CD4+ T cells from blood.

CDR3 amino acids: CASSPRGDTEAFF. CDR3 in DNA: TGCGCCAGCAGCCCCAGGGGGGACACTGAAGCTTTCTTT. The chain has TRBV5-1 and TRBJ1-1; 7 bases are a match to TRBD1. This CDR3 spans 13 amino acids. V lost 4 bases, J lost 3 bases, and 3 bases stayed unmatched. Looked up from germline, CDR1 is SGHRS and CDR2 is YFSETQ.